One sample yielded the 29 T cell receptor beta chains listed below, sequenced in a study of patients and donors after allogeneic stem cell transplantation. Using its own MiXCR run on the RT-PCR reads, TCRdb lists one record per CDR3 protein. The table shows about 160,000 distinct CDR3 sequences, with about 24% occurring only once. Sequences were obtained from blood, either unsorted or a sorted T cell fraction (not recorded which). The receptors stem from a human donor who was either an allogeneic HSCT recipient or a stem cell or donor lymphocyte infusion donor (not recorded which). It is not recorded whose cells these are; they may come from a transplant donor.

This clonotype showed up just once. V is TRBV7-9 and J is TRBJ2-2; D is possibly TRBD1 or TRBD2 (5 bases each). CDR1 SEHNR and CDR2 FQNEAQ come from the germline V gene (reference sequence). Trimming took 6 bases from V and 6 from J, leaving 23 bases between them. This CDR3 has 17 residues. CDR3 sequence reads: CASRVQGVPVEAGELFF. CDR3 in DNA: TGTGCCAGCAGAGTCCAGGGAGTCCCGGTTGAGGCCGGGGAGCTGTTTTTT.

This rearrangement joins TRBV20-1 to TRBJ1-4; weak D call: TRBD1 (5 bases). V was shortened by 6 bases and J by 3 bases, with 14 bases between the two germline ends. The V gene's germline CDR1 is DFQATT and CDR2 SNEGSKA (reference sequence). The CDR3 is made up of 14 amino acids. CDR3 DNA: TGCAGTGCGTCCCCCGGGGGTCCTAATGAAAAACTGTTTTTT. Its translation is CSASPGGPNEKLFF.

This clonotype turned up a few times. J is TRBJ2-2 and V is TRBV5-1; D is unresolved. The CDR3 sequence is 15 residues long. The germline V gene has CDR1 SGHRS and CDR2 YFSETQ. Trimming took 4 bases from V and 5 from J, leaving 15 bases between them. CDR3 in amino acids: CASSPRLLWTGELFF. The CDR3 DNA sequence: TGCGCCAGCAGCCCTAGGTTGCTATGGACCGGGGAGCTGTTTTTT.

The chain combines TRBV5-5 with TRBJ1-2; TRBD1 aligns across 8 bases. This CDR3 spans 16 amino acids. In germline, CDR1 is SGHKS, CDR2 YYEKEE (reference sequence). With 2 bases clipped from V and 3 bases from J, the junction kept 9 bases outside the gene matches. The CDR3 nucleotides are TGTGCCAGCAGCTTCCGACAGGGGTGGATTGACTATGGCTACACCTTC. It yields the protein CASSFRQGWIDYGYTF.

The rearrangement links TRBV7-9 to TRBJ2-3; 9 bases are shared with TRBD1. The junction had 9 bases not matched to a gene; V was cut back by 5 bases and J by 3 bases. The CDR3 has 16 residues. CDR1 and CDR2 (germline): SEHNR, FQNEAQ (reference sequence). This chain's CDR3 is CASSPDRGSTTDTQYF. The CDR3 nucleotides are TGTGCCAGCAGCCCTGACAGGGGGTCGACTACAGATACGCAGTATTTT. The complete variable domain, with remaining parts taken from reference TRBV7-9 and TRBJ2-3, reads DTGVSQNPRHKITKRGQNVTFRCDPISEHNRLYWYRQTLGQGPEFLTYFQNEAQLEKSRLLSDRFSAERPKGSFSTLEIQRTEQGDSAMYLCASSPDRGSTTDTQYFGPGTRLTVL.

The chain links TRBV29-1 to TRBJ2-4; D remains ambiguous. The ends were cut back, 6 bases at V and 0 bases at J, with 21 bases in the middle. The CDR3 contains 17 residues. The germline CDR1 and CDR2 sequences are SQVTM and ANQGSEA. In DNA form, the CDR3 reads TGCAGCGTGGGCTTCCCTGACGGACCTCTAGCCAAAAACATTCAGTACTTC. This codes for CSVGFPDGPLAKNIQYF.

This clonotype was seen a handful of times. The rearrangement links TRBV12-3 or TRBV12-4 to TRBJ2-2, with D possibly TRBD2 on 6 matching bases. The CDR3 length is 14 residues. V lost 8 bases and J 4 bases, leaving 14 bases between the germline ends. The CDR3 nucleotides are TGTGCCAGCTGGCTTGGAGGGGTCACCGGGGAGCTGTTTTTT. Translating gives CASWLGGVTGELFF.

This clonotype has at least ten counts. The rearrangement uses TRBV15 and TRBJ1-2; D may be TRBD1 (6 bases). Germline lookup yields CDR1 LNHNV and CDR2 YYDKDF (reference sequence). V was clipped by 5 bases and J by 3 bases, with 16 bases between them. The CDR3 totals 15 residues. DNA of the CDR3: TGTGCCACCAGCCGCACACAGGGCTTTGACTATGGCTACACCTTC. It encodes CATSRTQGFDYGYTF.

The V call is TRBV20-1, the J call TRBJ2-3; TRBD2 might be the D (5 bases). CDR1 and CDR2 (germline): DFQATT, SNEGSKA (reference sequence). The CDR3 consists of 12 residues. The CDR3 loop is CSLRRGTDTQYF. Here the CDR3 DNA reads TGCAGCCTGCGGCGGGGCACAGATACGCAGTATTTT.

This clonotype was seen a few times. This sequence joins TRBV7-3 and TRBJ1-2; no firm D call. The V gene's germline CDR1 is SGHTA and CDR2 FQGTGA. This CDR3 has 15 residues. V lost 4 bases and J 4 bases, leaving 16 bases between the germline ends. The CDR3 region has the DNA TGTGCCAGCAGCTCAGACGCCGACAAGAGCTATGGCTACACCTTC. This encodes CASSSDADKSYGYTF. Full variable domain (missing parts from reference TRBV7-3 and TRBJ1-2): GAGVSQTPSNKVTEKGKYVELRCDPISGHTALYWYRQSLGQGPEFLIYFQGTGAADDSGLPNDRFFAVRPEGSVSTLKIQRTERGDSAVYLCASSSDADKSYGYTFGSGTRLTVV.

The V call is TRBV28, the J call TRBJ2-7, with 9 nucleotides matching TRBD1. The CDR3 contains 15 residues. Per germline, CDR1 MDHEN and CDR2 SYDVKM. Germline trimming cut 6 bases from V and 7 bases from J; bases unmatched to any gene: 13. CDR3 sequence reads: CASSITGTGMIEQYF. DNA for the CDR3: TGTGCCAGCAGCATAACCGGGACAGGGATGATAGAGCAGTACTTC.

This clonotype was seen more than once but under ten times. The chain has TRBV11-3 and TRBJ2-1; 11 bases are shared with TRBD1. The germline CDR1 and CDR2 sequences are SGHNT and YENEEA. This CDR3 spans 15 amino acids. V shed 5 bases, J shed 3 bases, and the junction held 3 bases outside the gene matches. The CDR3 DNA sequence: TGTGCCAGCAGCCGCGGGACAGGGGGCTACAATGAGCAGTTCTTC. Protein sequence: CASSRGTGGYNEQFF.

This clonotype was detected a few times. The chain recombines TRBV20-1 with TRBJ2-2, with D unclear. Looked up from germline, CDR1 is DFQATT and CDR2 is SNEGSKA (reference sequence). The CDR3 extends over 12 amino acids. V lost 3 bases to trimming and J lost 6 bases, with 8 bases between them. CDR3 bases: TGCAGTGCTAGCCGGCTCCCCGGGGAGCTGTTTTTT. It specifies CSASRLPGELFF.

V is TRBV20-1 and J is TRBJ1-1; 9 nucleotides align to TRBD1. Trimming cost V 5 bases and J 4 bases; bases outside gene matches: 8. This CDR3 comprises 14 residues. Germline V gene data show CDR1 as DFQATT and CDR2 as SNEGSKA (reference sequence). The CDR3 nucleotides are TGCAGTGCTTATACAGGGGGCGGAAGCACTGAAGCTTTCTTT. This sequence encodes CSAYTGGGSTEAFF.

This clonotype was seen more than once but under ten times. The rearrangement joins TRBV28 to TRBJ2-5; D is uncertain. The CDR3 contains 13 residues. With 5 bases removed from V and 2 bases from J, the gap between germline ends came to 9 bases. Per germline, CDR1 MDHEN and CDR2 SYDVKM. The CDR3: CASSLELQETQYF. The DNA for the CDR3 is TGTGCCAGCAGTCTCGAACTTCAAGAGACCCAGTACTTC.

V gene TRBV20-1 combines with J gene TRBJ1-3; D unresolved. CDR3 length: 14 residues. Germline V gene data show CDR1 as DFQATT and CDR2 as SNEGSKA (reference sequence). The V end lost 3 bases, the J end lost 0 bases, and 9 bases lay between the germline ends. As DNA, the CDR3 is TGCAGTGCTAGGGTCGCCCTCTCTGGAAACACCATATATTTT. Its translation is CSARVALSGNTIYF.

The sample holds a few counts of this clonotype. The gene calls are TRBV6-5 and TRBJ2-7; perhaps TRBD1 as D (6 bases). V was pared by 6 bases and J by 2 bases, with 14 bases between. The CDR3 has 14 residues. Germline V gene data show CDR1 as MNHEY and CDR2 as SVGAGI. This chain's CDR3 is CASSGTRGTYEQYF. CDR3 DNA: TGTGCCAGCAGCGGGACAAGGGGGACCTACGAGCAGTACTTC.

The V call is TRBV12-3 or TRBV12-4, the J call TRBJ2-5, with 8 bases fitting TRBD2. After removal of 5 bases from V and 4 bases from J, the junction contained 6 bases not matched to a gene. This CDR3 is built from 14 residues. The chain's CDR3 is CASSPAAGGETQYF. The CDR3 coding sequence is TGTGCCAGCAGTCCGGCGGCGGGGGGAGAGACCCAGTACTTC.

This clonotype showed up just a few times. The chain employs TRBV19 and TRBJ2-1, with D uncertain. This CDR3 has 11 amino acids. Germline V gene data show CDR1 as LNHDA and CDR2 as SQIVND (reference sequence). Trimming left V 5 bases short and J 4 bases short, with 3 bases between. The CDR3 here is CASSHYNEQFF. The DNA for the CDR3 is TGTGCCAGTAGTCATTACAATGAGCAGTTCTTC. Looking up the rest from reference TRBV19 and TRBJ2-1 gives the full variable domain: DGGITQSPKYLFRKEGQNVTLSCEQNLNHDAMYWYRQDPGQGLRLIYYSQIVNDFQKGDIAEGYSVSREKKESFPLTVTSAQKNPTAFYLCASSHYNEQFFGPGTRLTVL.

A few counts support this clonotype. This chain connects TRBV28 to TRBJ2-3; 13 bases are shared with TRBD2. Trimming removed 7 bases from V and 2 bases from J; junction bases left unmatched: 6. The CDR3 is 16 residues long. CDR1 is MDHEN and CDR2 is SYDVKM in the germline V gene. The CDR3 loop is CASTLLAGGATDTQYF. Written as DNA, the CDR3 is TGTGCCAGCACCCTACTAGCGGGAGGGGCCACAGATACGCAGTATTTT.

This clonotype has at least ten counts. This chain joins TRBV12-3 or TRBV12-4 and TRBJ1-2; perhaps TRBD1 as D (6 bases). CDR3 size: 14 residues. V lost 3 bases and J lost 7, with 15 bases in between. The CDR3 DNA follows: TGTGCCAGCAGTTTTTCAGGGGCCTGGGGTGGCTACACCTTC. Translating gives CASSFSGAWGGYTF.

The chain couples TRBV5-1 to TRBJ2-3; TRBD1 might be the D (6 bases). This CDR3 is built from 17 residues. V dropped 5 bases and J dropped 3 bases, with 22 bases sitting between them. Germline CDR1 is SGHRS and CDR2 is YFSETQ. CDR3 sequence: CASRESYRDPNTDTQYF. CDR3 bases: TGCGCCAGCAGAGAGAGTTACAGGGACCCGAATACAGATACGCAGTATTTT.

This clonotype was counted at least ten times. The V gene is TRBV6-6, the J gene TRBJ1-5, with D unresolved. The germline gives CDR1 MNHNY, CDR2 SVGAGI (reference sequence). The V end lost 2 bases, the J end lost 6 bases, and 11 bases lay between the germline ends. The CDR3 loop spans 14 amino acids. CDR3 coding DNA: TGTGCCAGCAGTTACAATCTTGGGGTTCAGCCCCAGCATTTT. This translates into CASSYNLGVQPQHF.

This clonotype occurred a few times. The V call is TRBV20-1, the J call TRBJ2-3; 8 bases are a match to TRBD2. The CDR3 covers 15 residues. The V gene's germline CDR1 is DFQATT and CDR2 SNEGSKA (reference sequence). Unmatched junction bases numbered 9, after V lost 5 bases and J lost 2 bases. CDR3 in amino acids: CSAWGRGALTDTQYF. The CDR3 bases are TGCAGTGCTTGGGGGCGGGGGGCCCTCACAGATACGCAGTATTTT.

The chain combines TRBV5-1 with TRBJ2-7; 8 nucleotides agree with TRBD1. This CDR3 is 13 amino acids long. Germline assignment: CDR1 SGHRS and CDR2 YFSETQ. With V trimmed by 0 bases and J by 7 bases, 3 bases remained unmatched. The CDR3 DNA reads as TGCGCCAGCAGCTTGGATACAGGGGGTGAGCAGTACTTC. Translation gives CASSLDTGGEQYF. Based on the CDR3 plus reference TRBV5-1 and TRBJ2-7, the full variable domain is KAGVTQTPRYLIKTRGQQVTLSCSPISGHRSVSWYQQTPGQGLQFLFEYFSETQRNKGNFPGRFSGRQFSNSRSEMNVSTLELGDSALYLCASSLDTGGEQYFGPGTRLTVT.

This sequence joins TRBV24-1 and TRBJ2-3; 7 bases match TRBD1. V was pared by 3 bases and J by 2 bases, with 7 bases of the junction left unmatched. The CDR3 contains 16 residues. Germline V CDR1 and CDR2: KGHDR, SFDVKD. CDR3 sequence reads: CATSDASGGNTDTQYF. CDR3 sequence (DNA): TGTGCCACCAGTGATGCGTCAGGGGGAAACACAGATACGCAGTATTTT.

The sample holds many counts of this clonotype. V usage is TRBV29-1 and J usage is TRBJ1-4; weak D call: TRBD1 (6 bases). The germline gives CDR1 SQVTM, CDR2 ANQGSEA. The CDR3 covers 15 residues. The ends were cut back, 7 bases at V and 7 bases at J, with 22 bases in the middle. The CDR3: CSALGAGMEAEKLFF. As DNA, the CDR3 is TGCAGCGCGTTGGGGGCGGGGATGGAGGCTGAAAAACTGTTTTTT. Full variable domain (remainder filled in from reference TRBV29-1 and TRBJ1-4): SAVISQKPSRDICQRGTSLTIQCQVDSQVTMMFWYRQQPGQSLTLIATANQGSEATYESGFVIDKFPISRPNLTFSTLTVSNMSPEDSSIYLCSALGAGMEAEKLFFGSGTQLSVL.

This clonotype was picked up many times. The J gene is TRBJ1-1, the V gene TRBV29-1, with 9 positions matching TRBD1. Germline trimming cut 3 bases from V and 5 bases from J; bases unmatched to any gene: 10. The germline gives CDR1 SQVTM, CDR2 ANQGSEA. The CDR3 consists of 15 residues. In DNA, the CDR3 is TGCAGCGTTGATCGGGACAGGGTGGTTCGGACTGAAGCTTTCTTT. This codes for CSVDRDRVVRTEAFF.

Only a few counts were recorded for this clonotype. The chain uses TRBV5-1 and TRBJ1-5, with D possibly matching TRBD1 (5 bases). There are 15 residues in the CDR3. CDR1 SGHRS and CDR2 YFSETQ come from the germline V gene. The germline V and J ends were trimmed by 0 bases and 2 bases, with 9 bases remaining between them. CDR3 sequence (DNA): TGCGCCAGCAGCTTGGACCAGGGCGGCAATCAGCCCCAGCATTTT. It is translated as CASSLDQGGNQPQHF.